This section outlines one TCR beta chain sequence together with its context. Its antigen has not been determined. Nothing much larger sits one base from this clone, and base qualities are not available. This specimen belongs to a study of blood T cell repertoires in COVID-19 (dated by TCRdb to the early 2020s). Describing the broader study: The collaborator samples originated in the United States, Italy and Spain and spanned the acute and convalescent phases of COVID-19. The material from the prospective study consisted of cDNA or gDNA derived from T cells, B-cell-depleted T cells, or PBMCs. Deeply sampled blood TCRbeta repertoires from subjects exposed to, actively infected with, or recovered from COVID-19 were included in the dataset. The repertoires were released in a freely available public database meant as a resource for research on the immune response to SARS-CoV-2. The samples were drawn from two sources: the first 160 participants of the ongoing ImmuneRACE study, and 1,254 subjects contributed by 6 global collaborators. Sample metadata almost always included a de-identified subject ID, COVID-19 status, age in years and sex. Where available, HLA class I and class II types were taken from metadata supplied by the sample provider and were not determined by assay-based typing. Points the paper makes about the study in general: Clinical and demographic metadata were provided uncurated, with the amount varying by source and participant.

The collaborating institutions used their own protocols to collect whole blood in K2EDTA tubes. Collaborator samples were shipped for TCRbeta analysis as frozen whole blood, isolated PBMCs, or DNA extracted from either sample type. TCRbeta CDR3 regions were amplified from genomic DNA by means of the immunoSEQ Assay, a bias-controlled multiplex PCR. The authors' analysis ran thus. The number of nucleated cells in each sample was estimated from the amplification of reference gene primers within the assay. To quantify the absolute abundance of each unique TCRbeta CDR3 rearrangement, sequence reads were collapsed and filtered. For each sample, productive Simpson clonality was calculated as the square root of Simpson's diversity index over productive rearrangements. In its TCRdb copy, this immuneACCESS table keeps in-frame sequences only and misses some clones. Where compared with another copy, unresolved V genes explain less than half of these, and the others have no known cause. D and trimming were read from the DNA, whereas the V and J calls and clone size are those reported in that table. The sample table holds 80,000 or so clones, of which approximately 82% were seen once. In total, the top ten clones hold 7% to 9% of the sample.

The V end loses 0 bases and the J end loses 3 bases, and a stretch of 13 bases separates them. In the germline V gene, CDR1 corresponds to SGHRS and CDR2 to YFSETQ. The cysteine opens and the phenylalanine closes a CDR3 of 15 amino acids. Only CDR3 DNA remains: 45 bases, in frame from the first base. The sample was peripheral blood. This sequence originates from a human donor in a cohort sampled during active COVID-19. This receptor chain uses TRBV5-1 and TRBJ2-7; TRBD1 is a weak D gene call, 6 bases matching. The CDR3 here reads CASSLGATGIYEQYF. The nucleotides read TGCGCCAGCAGCTTGGGGGCTACAGGGATCTACGAGCAGTACTTC. With all but the CDR3 taken from the reference TRBV5-1 and TRBJ2-7 genes, the full variable domain is: KAGVTQTPRYLIKTRGQQVTLSCSPISGHRSVSWYQQTPGQGLQFLFEYFSETQRNKGNFPGRFSGRQFSNSRSEMNVSTLELGDSALYLCASSLGATGIYEQYFGPGTRLTVT.